Listed below are T cell receptor beta chains from one sample, sequenced in a study of OX40 agonist ivuxolimab in advanced cancers. Generated by immunoSEQ multiplex PCR, the TCRdb table keeps only in-frame clones and is missing some. This sample has about 75,000 clones; 70% to 90% occur once, and the top ten carry roughly 8%. The sequencing used CD4+ or CD8+ T cells sorted from blood, collected in a trial of the OX40 agonist ivuxolimab. Source of these receptors: an adult with an advanced solid tumor such as melanoma, head and neck, liver or kidney cancer. The CDR3 runs from the conserved cysteine through the conserved F or W. The D gene is left open where the match is weak. The size of a clone is reported for some rows only, either as once, few or many, or as a class for expanded clones.

j_call | d_call | clone_size | v_call | cdr3_nt | cdr3_aa
TRBJ2-2 | TRBD2 | . | TRBV29-1 | TGCAGCGTTGTCTCTGGCGGGGGGAACACCGGGGAGCTGTTTTTT | CSVVSGGGNTGELFF
TRBJ2-7 | TRBD2 | once | TRBV7-6 | TGTGCCAGCAGCTTAGTGCGCAGGTGGACGGGGGGATGGGTTCTTACCGAGCAGTACTTC | CASSLVRRWTGGWVLTEQYF
TRBJ1-1 | TRBD1 | . | TRBV11-3 | TGTGCCAGCAGCAACAATCAGGGGGCGGACGTCGAAGCTTTCTTT | CASSNNQGADVEAFF
TRBJ2-7 | . | . | TRBV18 | TGTGCCAGCTCACCTTCAGTTAGCTCCTACGAGCAGTACTTC | CASSPSVSSYEQYF
TRBJ1-5 | . | few | TRBV5-6 | TGTGCCAGCAGCTTTGTCGGTGATAATCAGCCCCAGCATTTT | CASSFVGDNQPQHF
TRBJ2-2 | . | . | TRBV9 | TGTGCCAGCAGCGTATCCGGGGAGCTGTTTTTT | CASSVSGELFF
TRBJ2-7 | TRBD2 | . | TRBV7-9 | TGTGCCAGCAGCTTAGGGAAGCGGGAGTTCTACGAGCAGTACTTC | CASSLGKREFYEQYF
TRBJ1-4 | . | . | TRBV7-2 | TGTGCCAGCAGCTTACGGCCGACTAATGAAAAACTGTTTTTT | CASSLRPTNEKLFF
TRBJ2-3 | . | . | TRBV5-1 | TGCGCCAGCAGCTTGGACCCCGGGATGAGGGGAAGGTATACGCAGTATTTT | CASSLDPGMRGRYTQYF
TRBJ2-7 | . | . | TRBV14 | TGTGCCAGCAAGGGGGGACAGTACAGCTACGAGCAGTACTTC | CASKGGQYSYEQYF
TRBJ1-1 | . | . | TRBV7-2 | TGTGCCAGCAGCTTTGGCGGGGCAGGGACTGAAGCTTTCTTT | CASSFGGAGTEAFF
TRBJ2-1 | . | . | TRBV2 | TGTGCCAGCAGAATGGACTTTAGCTCCTACAATGAGCAGTTCTTC | CASRMDFSSYNEQFF
TRBJ1-1 | TRBD1 | . | TRBV18 | TGTGCCAGCTCATCCGAACCACGACAGGGAATGAACACTGAAGCTTTCTTT | CASSSEPRQGMNTEAFF
TRBJ1-1 | . | few | TRBV7-2 | TGTGCCAGCAGCTCCTTCAGGGTGAACACTGAAGCTTTCTTT | CASSSFRVNTEAFF
TRBJ2-7 | . | . | TRBV5-8 | TGTGTCAGCACCTTTGGTTGGGGACCCTACGAGCAGTACTTC | CVSTFGWGPYEQYF
TRBJ1-1 | . | . | TRBV6-6 | TGTGCCAGCACCCAGTCGGGGGTCCGGAACACTGAAGCTTTCTTT | CASTQSGVRNTEAFF
TRBJ2-7 | TRBD2 | . | TRBV28 | TGTGCCAGCAGTTTACCCGGACTAGCGGGGACATACGAGCAGTACTTC | CASSLPGLAGTYEQYF
TRBJ2-7 | . | . | TRBV5-1 | TGCGCCAGCAGCTTCAGCGGCCTTAGGTACTTC | CASSFSGLRYF
TRBJ2-7 | TRBD2 | . | TRBV11-2 | TGTGCCAGCAGCTTAAGGGAAGCGGGGGGGTTTTACGAGCAGTACTTC | CASSLREAGGFYEQYF
TRBJ2-4 | TRBD1 | . | TRBV10-1 | TGCGCCAGCAGTGAACCCGGGACAGCTCAAAACATTCAGTACTTC | CASSEPGTAQNIQYF
TRBJ2-2 | . | . | TRBV6-6 | TGTGCCAGCTCCAACACGGCCGGGGAGCTGTTTTTT | CASSNTAGELFF
TRBJ1-4 | . | . | TRBV27 | TGTGCCAGCAGTTGGGGTTTTCGTGAAAAACTGTTTTTT | CASSWGFREKLFF
TRBJ1-1 | . | . | TRBV5-4 | TGTGCCAGCTTCCGGGAACCTGCGAACACTGAAGCTTTCTTT | CASFREPANTEAFF
TRBJ2-7 | . | . | TRBV7-2 | TGTGCCAGCTCCCTTACAACCTACGAGCAGTACTTC | CASSLTTYEQYF
TRBJ2-1 | . | . | TRBV7-2 | TGTGCCAGCAGCGTGACCTTGAATCATGAGCAGTTCTTC | CASSVTLNHEQFF
TRBJ1-4 | . | . | TRBV25-1 | TGTGCCAGCAGTGAGCTAGGGGGAACTAATGAAAAACTGTTTTTT | CASSELGGTNEKLFF
TRBJ1-2 | TRBD1 | . | TRBV6-1 | TGTGCCAGCAGGACTTCGACAGGGCTACGTCGCGGCTACACCTTC | CASRTSTGLRRGYTF
TRBJ2-1 | . | . | TRBV2 | TGTGCCAGCAGTGAAGTAGGAGTGGGCAATGAGCAGTTCTTC | CASSEVGVGNEQFF
TRBJ1-3 | . | . | TRBV28 | TGTGCCAGCAGTTTAACGGCCTCCTCTGGAAACACCATATATTTT | CASSLTASSGNTIYF
TRBJ1-2 | . | . | TRBV2 | TGTGCCAGCAGTTATCTCGGGTTCTCCCCCTTC | CASSYLGFSPF
TRBJ2-1 | TRBD1 | . | TRBV7-2 | TGTGCCAGCAGCTTAGAATCAGGGGGATACAATGAGCAGTTCTTC | CASSLESGGYNEQFF
TRBJ2-5 | . | . | TRBV7-9 | TGTGCCAGCAGCTTATCCTCCGGTCAGGGGACCCAGTACTTC | CASSLSSGQGTQYF
TRBJ2-1 | TRBD2 | . | TRBV4-1 | TGCGCCAGCAGCCAAGCTGGCGGGGGCTACAATGAGCAGTTCTTC | CASSQAGGGYNEQFF
TRBJ2-1 | . | . | TRBV13 | TGTGCCAGCAGCTTTTCTAGGAATGAGCAGTTCTTC | CASSFSRNEQFF
TRBJ1-5 | . | few | TRBV30 | TGTGCCTGGACCCGGGACACTAATCAGCCCCAGCATTTT | CAWTRDTNQPQHF
TRBJ2-1 | . | few | TRBV5-6 | TGTGCCAGCAGCACGAGCTCCTACAATGAGCAGTTCTTC | CASSTSSYNEQFF
TRBJ2-7 | TRBD1 | few | TRBV28 | TGTGCCAGCAGCCGGGACAGGGGGCTCTACGAGCAGTACTTC | CASSRDRGLYEQYF
TRBJ2-7 | . | . | TRBV28 | TGTGCCAGCAGTTGGCAGGGAGTTTACGAGCAGTACTTC | CASSWQGVYEQYF
TRBJ2-5 | . | . | TRBV5-1 | TGCGCCAGCAGCTTGGTGGCAGCCCGGGAGACCCAGTACTTC | CASSLVAARETQYF
TRBJ2-1 | TRBD2 | . | TRBV10-2 | TGCGCCACCACAGGCGGGAGCTCCTACAATGAGCAGTTCTTC | CATTGGSSYNEQFF
TRBJ2-5 | . | few | TRBV5-4 | TGTGCCTACAAAGGGGTTTCCCAAGAGACCCAGTACTTC | CAYKGVSQETQYF
TRBJ2-4 | TRBD2 | . | TRBV5-4 | TGTGCCAGCAGCTTGTCTTTAGCGGGAGGAAGGGACCAAAACATTCAGTACTTC | CASSLSLAGGRDQNIQYF
TRBJ2-7 | TRBD1 | . | TRBV7-2 | TGTGCCAGCAGATTAGTAGGGACAGACTCCTACGAGCAGTACTTC | CASRLVGTDSYEQYF
TRBJ2-3 | . | . | TRBV20-1 | TGCAGTGCTAGTAAGCAACGGCAGTATTTT | CSASKQRQYF
TRBJ2-7 | TRBD1 | . | TRBV28 | TGTGCCAGCAGTACACCAGGGACAGCCTACGAGCAGTACTTC | CASSTPGTAYEQYF
TRBJ2-7 | TRBD1 | . | TRBV28 | TGTGCCAGCAGTTTGGACAGGAAAGGATACGAGCAGTACTTC | CASSLDRKGYEQYF
TRBJ1-2 | TRBD1 | few | TRBV19 | TGTGCCAGTGGAAGACAGGGAGGTGGCTACACCTTC | CASGRQGGGYTF
TRBJ2-5 | TRBD1 | . | TRBV5-1 | TGCGCCAGCAGCCCCGGGACAGGGGGCACAGAGACCCAGTACTTC | CASSPGTGGTETQYF
TRBJ2-3 | . | . | TRBV18 | TGTGCCAGCTCACTACCTGTTAGTGATACGCAGTATTTT | CASSLPVSDTQYF
TRBJ2-4 | TRBD1 | . | TRBV5-1 | TGCGCCAGCAGTTTCCTAACCCCCACCGGGACAGGGTCCTTAAACATTCAGTACTTC | CASSFLTPTGTGSLNIQYF
TRBJ1-6 | . | few | TRBV5-6 | TGTGCCAGCAGCTTGGTCGGGGACCGATCACCCCTCCACTTT | CASSLVGDRSPLHF
TRBJ1-2 | TRBD1 | once | TRBV18 | TGTGCCAGCTCACTGGGACAGCGCGGCGGCTATGGAGGCTACACCTTC | CASSLGQRGGYGGYTF
TRBJ1-5 | . | . | TRBV5-5 | TGTGCCAGCAGCTTGGACAGCCCCAATCAGCCCCAGCATTTT | CASSLDSPNQPQHF
TRBJ1-5 | . | . | TRBV7-5 | TGTGTCAGAAGAAAACCGGGACAGGGGTCTCAGCCCCAGCATTTT | CVRRKPGQGSQPQHF
TRBJ2-5 | . | . | TRBV6-5 | TGTGCCACCCAGAGGGGGGCGCAAGAGACCCAGTACTTC | CATQRGAQETQYF
TRBJ2-4 | . | . | TRBV13 | TGTGCCAGCAGCCCTCGTATGCTAGCCAAAAACATTCAGTACTTC | CASSPRMLAKNIQYF